This record looks at one T cell receptor beta chain sequence and its context. Other DNA sequences in this specimen translate into the identical CDR3. These data are taken from a study of blood T cell repertoires in COVID-19. About the study: COVID-19 samples from acute and convalescent phases originated in the United States, Italy and Spain. From T cells, B-cell-depleted T cells, or PBMCs came the material, which was cDNA or gDNA.

As originally analysed: Estimation of nucleated cell counts was performed using reference gene primer amplification. Profiling relied on immunoSEQ multiplex PCR, and the TCRdb table lists in-frame clones only, not all of them. V and J calls and clone size are copied from that table; D and trimming were computed from the DNA. The table has 84,000 or so clones, 70% to 90% seen once. Looked up from germline, CDR1 is SGHDT and CDR2 is YYEEEE. CDR3 size: 15 residues. Trimming left V 2 bases short and J 2 bases short, with 8 bases between. V gene TRBV5-6 combines with J gene TRBJ1-6, with TRBD1 as a possible D gene (6 bases). This TCR was recovered from a man aged 55 to 70 with acute or convalescent COVID-19. Sequencing was done on a sample of peripheral blood. In DNA form, the CDR3 reads TGTGCCAGCAGCTTAGGGGGAGCCTATAATTCACCCCTCCACTTT. Encoded protein: CASSLGGAYNSPLHF.